A selection of T cell receptor beta chains follows, all from one sample in a study of Graves' ophthalmopathy and Graves' hyperthyroidism. A single record per CDR3 protein comes from TCRdb applying MiXCR to the multiplex PCR reads. The data contain about 700,000 distinct CDR3 sequences, roughly two fifths of them seen just once; the ten biggest clones take up 44%. Sequenced sample: peripheral blood. These TCRs come from an adult man with Graves' ophthalmopathy. Both conserved end residues are part of each CDR3. A D gene is named only where the DNA matches it firmly. Only some rows state a clone size, as once, few, many or a class for expanded clones.

14 TRBJ1-2 once TRBD1 TRBV10-3 TGTGCCATCAGTGAGTCCCCAGGGGGGGATGGCTACACCTTC CAISESPGGDGYTF
16 TRBJ1-4 NA NA TRBV9 TGTGCCAGCAGCGTAGGGGGGGAACGGGGTAATGAAAAACTGTTTTTT CASSVGGERGNEKLFF
17 TRBJ1-4 once TRBD1 TRBV9 TGTGCCAGCAGCCCCCGGGGGACAGGGATGGGAAGTGAAAAACTGGTTTTT CASSPRGTGMGSEKLVF
15 TRBJ2-2 NA TRBD2 TRBV25-1 TGTGCCAGCAGTTACGGAGCGGGGAGGGTCGGGGAGCTGTTTTTT CASSYGAGRVGELFF
16 TRBJ1-1 few TRBD1 TRBV19 TGTGCCAGTAGATTGTTTGCGGGACAGGGTGATACTGAAGCTTTCTTT CASRLFAGQGDTEAFF
15 TRBJ1-6 NA TRBD1 TRBV10-3 TGTGCCAGCAGTTATGGGACAGGGCTTAATTCACCCCTCCACTTT CASSYGTGLNSPLHF
12 TRBJ2-5 many NA TRBV9 TGTGCCAGCAGCGGGAGGCAAGAGACCCAGTACTTC CASSGRQETQYF
13 TRBJ2-7 few NA TRBV7-9 TGTGCCAGCAGCTTTGCTCCAGGCTACGAGCAGTACTTC CASSFAPGYEQYF
14 TRBJ1-5 NA TRBD1 TRBV29-1 TGCAGCGTTGGGACAGGGGCGATCAATCAGCCCCAGCATTTT CSVGTGAINQPQHF
15 TRBJ1-4 many NA TRBV13 TGTGCCAGCACCCAATCGGGAAAGTTAGGTGAAAAACTGTTTTTT CASTQSGKLGEKLFF
16 TRBJ1-6 NA NA TRBV4-1 TGCGCCAGCAGCCCAAGGGACCTCAAATATAATTCACCCCTCCACTTT CASSPRDLKYNSPLHF
15 TRBJ2-7 few NA TRBV9 TGTGCCAGCAGCGTAGACGGCCGGGGGGCGGATGAGCAGTACTTC CASSVDGRGADEQYF
16 TRBJ1-3 few NA TRBV20-1 TGCAGTGCTTCGCTGACCGGGGCCAACTCTGGAAACACCATATATTTT CSASLTGANSGNTIYF
15 TRBJ1-5 NA NA TRBV19 TGTGCCAGTAGTATAGTGCGGGGGAACAATCAGCCCCCGCATTTT CASSIVRGNNQPPHF
16 TRBJ2-5 NA NA TRBV10-3 TGTGCCATCAGTGAGTCGGGACGGGGGCTCCAAGAGACCCAGTACTTC CAISESGRGLQETQYF
13 TRBJ2-5 NA NA TRBV20-1 TGCAGTGCTAGGAGCTCGGGACCAGAGACCCAGTACTTC CSARSSGPETQYF
12 TRBJ1-2 many NA TRBV13 TGTGCCAGCACCAGCCAAAACTATGGCTACACCTTC CASTSQNYGYTF
13 TRBJ1-4 NA NA TRBV9 TGTGCCAGCAGCGTAGACTTGGGACGGAAACTGTTTTTT CASSVDLGRKLFF
13 TRBJ1-4 NA NA TRBV10-3 TGTGCCTGGAGTGAGAGGGTCGGGGAAAAACTGTTTTTT CAWSERVGEKLFF
16 TRBJ2-2 few NA TRBV10-2 TGCGCCAGCACTCAGAGGGGGATGGGGAACACCGGGGAGCTGTTTTTT CASTQRGMGNTGELFF
12 TRBJ2-7 many TRBD1 TRBV2 TGTGCCAGCAGCGGGACAGCCTACGAGCAGTACTTC CASSGTAYEQYF
17 TRBJ1-3 many NA TRBV7-2 TGTGCCAGCAGCTTAGCGCGATTTGGCAGAACTGGAAACACCATATATTTT CASSLARFGRTGNTIYF
15 TRBJ1-2 NA NA TRBV19 TGTGCCAGTAGCCCATACAGGGACCGCTTTGTCGGCTACACCTTC CASSPYRDRFVGYTF
13 TRBJ2-3 many NA TRBV25-1 TGTGCCAGCAGTGACCCCAAGACAGATACGCAGTATTTT CASSDPKTDTQYF
15 TRBJ1-3 NA TRBD1 TRBV6-6 TGTGCCAGCAGTTACTCGAGGGACAGGGGGAACACCATATATTTT CASSYSRDRGNTIYF
14 TRBJ1-2 NA NA TRBV2 TGTGCCAGCAGTGACCCGTCACTGTCCTATGGCTACACCTTC CASSDPSLSYGYTF
15 TRBJ2-5 NA NA TRBV2 TGTGCCAGCAGTGACGATGTGAATTTTGGCGAGACCCAGTACTTC CASSDDVNFGETQYF
14 TRBJ1-2 NA NA TRBV12-3/TRBV12-4 TGTGCCAGCAGCTACTTCTCTGGGAACTATGGCTACACCTTC CASSYFSGNYGYTF
15 TRBJ2-5 NA NA TRBV24-1 TGTGCCACCTCTAGCGGCGGACAGGGAACGGAGACCCAGTACTTC CATSSGGQGTETQYF
13 TRBJ1-2 few NA TRBV20-1 TGCAGTGCTGGCCAACAGGGTGACTATGGCTACACCTTC CSAGQQGDYGYTF
15 TRBJ1-2 few TRBD1 TRBV15 TGTGCCACCAGCAGAGGGACAGGCCTTAACTATGGCTACACCTTC CATSRGTGLNYGYTF
16 TRBJ1-1 NA NA TRBV20-1 TGCAGTGCTAGAGATCTCGGCTTCCAAGTGAACACTGAAGCTTTCTTT CSARDLGFQVNTEAFF
14 TRBJ1-2 few NA TRBV7-9 TGTGCCAGCAGCCCCCCGGGGGCTTCGGAAGGCTACACCTTC CASSPPGASEGYTF